The TCR beta chain under discussion was sequenced for a study of blood T cells in healthy people across ages (dated by TCRdb to between 2014 and 2016). For context, the study as a whole: In model experiments, template switching captured about one uniquely barcoded TCR beta cDNA molecule for every two T cells. To track age-related changes in TCR beta repertoire diversity, the study relied on deep sequencing normalized with unique cDNA molecular identifiers. The donors were divided into four age groups: young (average roughly 15 years), middle-aged (about 40), aged (around 67) and long-lived (about 80). To avoid experimental bias, donors of different ages were distributed randomly across sequencing lanes. For two donors (one aged 18 to 30 and one aged 80 or older), the study analyzed two additional independent replicas of 1 million unique cDNA reads from the same blood draw.

The library was produced with 5' RACE. Reads for this sample came from an Illumina HiSeq 2500. A second PCR of roughly 7 to 11 cycles was run with a J-beta primer mix and a sample-barcoded 5' primer. A template-switch 5' adaptor carrying 12 random nucleotides introduced a unique molecular identifier onto each TCR beta cDNA molecule. Each sample yielded at least 3 million CDR3-containing paired-end reads. The Mint cDNA synthesis kit, primed by a TRBC-specific oligonucleotide, was used to synthesize first-strand cDNA from all RNA. Following uracil-DNA glycosylase treatment, all cDNA underwent a first 18-cycle PCR with the universal primers M1SS and BC2_uni_R. The study's own analysis went as follows. For normalization, 1 million high-quality reads, each with a distinct molecular identifier, were randomly selected from each sample. Instead of being binned into consensus sequences, reads that shared molecular identifiers were thrown out. MiTCR, with a Q25 quality threshold and the strictest error-elimination algorithm, was used for CDR3 identification, clonotype clustering and error correction. A nonparametric unseen species model with Euler transformation was used to estimate lower-bound total TCR beta diversity. TCRdb handled the public reads itself, with Q25 trimming in fastp and clone calling in MiXCR, and kept productive beta chains. Entries are consolidated by CDR3 protein sequence, retaining the most common genes and DNA. These V and J calls originate from TCRdb's pipeline instead of the authors' own analysis. Present in this sample are hundreds of thousands of distinct CDR3 sequences, roughly 34% of which were seen just once. In total, the top ten clones hold over 10% of the sample.

Study-wide findings and limitations: Observed TCR beta diversity correlated strongly with the percentage of naive T cells measured by flow cytometry. Because profiling used bulk unsorted PBMCs, naive and antigen-experienced compartments could not be compared conclusively. Because donor CMV infection status was unknown, age-related changes in expanded clonotypes were potentially confounded. Compared with the aged group, the long-lived group had more naive CD4+ T cells, fewer expanded clones and increased TCR diversity, suggesting age selection. Estimates of total diversity from one million sequenced T cells were regarded as lower bounds and underestimates. Observed TCR beta diversity per million T cells fell roughly linearly with age, and a significant reduction was already apparent by age around 40.

With regard to this clonotype: The antigen it recognizes is unknown. Base qualities are not at hand, and no much larger clone is one base apart.

The germline V gene yields SGHNT for CDR1 and YENEEA for CDR2. The CDR3 contains 16 residues, cysteine and phenylalanine counted. Only the CDR3 DNA is retained, 48 bases long and in frame from the first base. V is cut back by 5 bases and J by 3 bases, with 12 bases in the junction unmatched. Donors were about 36 systemically healthy Caucasian individuals from Russia aged about 6 to 100 years. Each donor gave ten milliliters of peripheral blood, drawn into EDTA-treated Vacutainer tubes. Ficoll-Paque density-gradient centrifugation was used to isolate PBMCs, with at least 7 million per sample. Trizol reagent was used to extract total RNA from the PBMCs, yielding at least 5 micrograms per sample. For every donor, flow cytometry on a PBMC aliquot measured the percentage of naive CD45RAhigh/CD27high T cells.

This TCR was recovered from a man younger than 30 in good health. The specimen was blood. The chain was built from TRBV11-3 and TRBJ2-7; 8 bases in between match TRBD1. The CDR3 region reads CASSPQGPGGFYEQYF. The nucleotide sequence reads TGTGCCAGCAGCCCTCAAGGTCCAGGGGGCTTCTACGAGCAGTACTTC. With the rest looked up from the reference TRBV11-3 and TRBJ2-7 genes rather than sequenced, the full variable domain is EAGVVQSPRYKIIEKKQPVAFWCNPISGHNTLYWYLQNLGQGPELLIRYENEEAVDDSQLPKDRFSAERLKGVDSTLKIQPAELGDSAVYLCASSPQGPGGFYEQYFGPGTRLTVT.